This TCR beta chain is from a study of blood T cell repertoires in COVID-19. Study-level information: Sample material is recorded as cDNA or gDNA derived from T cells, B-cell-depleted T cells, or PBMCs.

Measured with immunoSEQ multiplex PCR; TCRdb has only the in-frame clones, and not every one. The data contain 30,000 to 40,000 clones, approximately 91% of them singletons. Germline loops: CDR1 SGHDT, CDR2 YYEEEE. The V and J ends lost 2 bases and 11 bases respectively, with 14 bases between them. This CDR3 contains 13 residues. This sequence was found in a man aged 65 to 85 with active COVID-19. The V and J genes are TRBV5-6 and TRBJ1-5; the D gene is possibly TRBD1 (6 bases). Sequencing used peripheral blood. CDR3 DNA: TGTGCCAGCAGCTTAGTCGGACAGTTGGCCCAGCATTTT. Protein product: CASSLVGQLAQHF.